These 19 T cell receptor beta chains share one sample of origin, sequenced in a study of T cells expressing NK-cell markers. TCRdb derives one entry per CDR3 protein from the 5' RACE reads, leaving out DNA. The table lists about 260,000 distinct CDR3 sequences. The sample taken for sequencing was blood T cells: a sorted CD56 or NKG2C T cell subset, CD4+ or CD8+ T cells, or bulk PBMC T cells (not recorded which). The receptors were sampled from a man aged 18 to 29 in good health.

The chain has TRBV20-1 and TRBJ1-2; the D call of TRBD1 rests on TCRdb alone, since no DNA is present to check it. Germline V CDR1 and CDR2: DFQATT, SNEGSKA (reference sequence). This CDR3 is 13 amino acids long. The CDR3 protein is CSARSGRNYGYTF.

The genes are TRBV20-1 and TRBJ1-1; TCRdb returns TRBD1, unconfirmable since there is no DNA. This CDR3 spans 12 amino acids. Germline V lookup: CDR1 DFQATT, CDR2 SNEGSKA (reference sequence). The CDR3 loop reads CSLWRGHTEAFF.

The CDR3 reads CASSFGQGEGEQFF. The J gene is TRBJ2-1, the V gene TRBV12-3 or TRBV12-4; TCRdb's D call of TRBD1 is untestable without DNA. This CDR3 is 14 amino acids long.

The chain uses TRBV20-1 and TRBJ2-6; as DNA is missing, the TRBD2 call by TCRdb cannot be tested. The CDR3 spans 18 residues. CDR1 and CDR2 (germline): DFQATT, SNEGSKA (reference sequence). The CDR3: CSARESGEALSGANVLTF.

The genes are TRBV3-1 and TRBJ2-1; TCRdb's D call of TRBD2 is untestable without DNA. CDR3 size: 13 residues. Per the germline V gene, CDR1 is LGHDT and CDR2 is YNNKEL (reference sequence). CDR3 sequence: CASSHSGYNEQFF.

The rearrangement links TRBV12-3 or TRBV12-4 to TRBJ2-7. The CDR3 consists of 15 residues. The chain's CDR3 is CASSLGPGSPYEQYF.

V and J are TRBV2 and TRBJ2-1; lacking DNA, the TRBD2 call made by TCRdb goes unchecked. The germline V gene encodes CDR1 SNHLY and CDR2 FYNNEI. This CDR3 region has 14 residues. The CDR3 sequence is CASKTSGFYNEQFF.

The gene calls are TRBV30 and TRBJ2-7; the D gene TCRdb calls, TRBD2, cannot be checked with no DNA. Germline-derived CDR1 and CDR2 are GTSNPN and SVGIG (reference sequence). The CDR3 contains 14 residues. CDR3 region: CAWSVAGGLYEQYF.

The chain links TRBV21-1 to TRBJ2-3; the TCRdb D gene call, TRBD1, has no DNA to confirm it. TRBV21-1 is a known pseudogene. The CDR3 runs 16 residues. This chain's CDR3 is CASSKLDSGGTDTQYF.

The rearrangement links TRBV11-1 to TRBJ2-1; TCRdb outputs TRBD2, but without DNA this stays unchecked. The CDR3 runs to 18 residues. Germline CDR1 SGHAT, CDR2 FQDESV (reference sequence). The CDR3: CASSLVLGTSGRRNEQFF. Full variable domain (missing parts from reference TRBV11-1 and TRBJ2-1): EAEVAQSPRYKITEKSQAVAFWCDPISGHATLYWYRQILGQGPELLVQFQDESVVDDSQLPKDRFSAERLKGVDSTLKIQPAELGDSAMYLCASSLVLGTSGRRNEQFFGPGTRLTVL.

The chain has TRBV20-1 and TRBJ2-3; TCRdb proposes TRBD1, but this gene call is untestable without DNA. The CDR3 loop spans 15 amino acids. Germline assignment: CDR1 DFQATT and CDR2 SNEGSKA (reference sequence). The CDR3 spells CSAVRWGASTDTQYF.

The V and J genes are TRBV12-3 or TRBV12-4 and TRBJ1-5; absent DNA, TCRdb's TRBD1 call cannot be checked. The CDR3 extends over 17 amino acids. The CDR3 reads CASSSGTGAPLAQPQHF.

V gene TRBV20-1 combines with J gene TRBJ1-1; TCRdb picks TRBD1, but there is no DNA to check that call. Germline V gene sequence: CDR1 DFQATT, CDR2 SNEGSKA (reference sequence). This CDR3 comprises 15 residues. The CDR3 spells CSASPGTGANTEAFF.

The chain has TRBV20-1 and TRBJ2-1; the TRBD2 assignment by TCRdb is unverifiable without DNA. Per germline, CDR1 DFQATT and CDR2 SNEGSKA (reference sequence). CDR3 length equals 15 residues. CDR3 loop: CSAPSSGRGQSEQFF.

The chain is built from TRBV28 and TRBJ2-2; TCRdb designates TRBD2, a call that cannot be tested without DNA. This CDR3 spans 13 amino acids. The germline V gene encodes CDR1 MDHEN and CDR2 SYDVKM. This CDR3 is CASGASGTGELFF.

The chain uses TRBV9 and TRBJ1-1. Per the germline V gene, CDR1 is SGDLS and CDR2 is YYNGEE. The CDR3 runs 15 residues. CDR3 residues: CASSVAWHENAEAFF.

V is TRBV7-8 and J is TRBJ2-3; absent DNA, TCRdb's TRBD2 call cannot be checked. CDR1 is SGHVS and CDR2 is FQNEAQ in the germline V gene. This CDR3 region has 16 residues. This chain's CDR3 is CASSGTNQFSTDTQYF.

The chain links TRBV20-1 to TRBJ2-4. The CDR3 is 12 residues long. Germline CDR1 DFQATT, CDR2 SNEGSKA (reference sequence). CDR3: CSASSRWNIQYF.

J is TRBJ1-2 and V is TRBV29-1; TCRdb returns TRBD1, unconfirmable since there is no DNA. The CDR3 runs 14 residues. CDR1 SQVTM and CDR2 ANQGSEA come from the germline V gene. CDR3 loop: CSVARQGANYGYTF.